This is a list of T cell receptor beta chains from one sample in a study of T cells after yellow fever vaccination. TCRdb fed the 5' RACE reads into MiXCR, producing one record per CDR3 protein. The top ten clones hold over 3% of a sample with approximately 300,000 distinct CDR3 sequences, around 10% of them seen once. Sample: CD4+ T cells sorted from PBMCs, taken 45 days after the yellow fever booster vaccination. These receptors came from a man between 18 and 29 years old who received the YFV17D yellow fever vaccine. Both conserved end residues are part of each CDR3. D genes are given only for firm matches. Rows may omit the clone size; those that give it use once, few, many or a size class.

V	size	J	D	DNA	CDR3
TRBV3-1	few	TRBJ1-3	NA	TGTGCCAGCAGCCCCAACCTAAGGGGTTTCTCTGGAAACACCATATATTTT	CASSPNLRGFSGNTIYF
TRBV7-6	NA	TRBJ2-1	NA	TGTGCCAGCAGCTCCCCGTTTGGGGGCAATGAGCAGTTCTTC	CASSSPFGGNEQFF
TRBV7-2	many	TRBJ2-5	NA	TGTGCCAGCAGTTTGACGGGGGGCCACCAAGAGACCCAGTACTTC	CASSLTGGHQETQYF
TRBV7-9	many	TRBJ2-6	NA	TGTGCCAGCAGTATCAATTCTGGGGCCAACGTCCTGACTTTC	CASSINSGANVLTF
TRBV14	few	TRBJ1-2	NA	TGTGCCAGCAGCCAAGGACGGGCTTATGGCTACACCTTC	CASSQGRAYGYTF
TRBV4-2	NA	TRBJ2-4	NA	TGTGCCAGCAGCCAAGATCTCGGCACTCAGTACTTC	CASSQDLGTQYF
TRBV12-3/TRBV12-4	few	TRBJ1-1	TRBD1	TGTGCCAGCAGTTTAGCAGGGGGCCGAGCTATGAACACTGAAGCTTTCTTT	CASSLAGGRAMNTEAFF
TRBV6-2/TRBV6-3	few	TRBJ2-2	NA	TGTGCCAGCAGTCAACGCAGGGACACCGGGGAGCTGTTTTTT	CASSQRRDTGELFF
TRBV5-1	few	TRBJ2-7	NA	TGCGCCAGCAGCGTGCTTCGGGGCGAGCAGTACTTC	CASSVLRGEQYF
TRBV7-3	NA	TRBJ2-3	TRBD1	TGTGCCAGCAGCTCGGACGGGCCAGGGGGTACGCAGTATTTT	CASSSDGPGGTQYF
TRBV7-6	many	TRBJ2-2	NA	TGTGCCAGCAGCCACGGGCTAGCCCGCACCGGGGAGCTGTTTTTT	CASSHGLARTGELFF
TRBV7-2	few	TRBJ2-5	TRBD2	TGTGCCAGCAGCTTAGATCGAGCGGGGGAGACCCAGTACTTC	CASSLDRAGETQYF
TRBV5-4	NA	TRBJ1-1	NA	TGTGCCAGCAGCCAGGCGGCGGCGCGGACTGAAGCTTTCTTT	CASSQAAARTEAFF
TRBV7-2	few	TRBJ2-1	TRBD2	TGTGCCAGCACCCGGGGTAGCGGGAGCTCCTACAATGAGCAGTTCTTC	CASTRGSGSSYNEQFF
TRBV11-1	NA	TRBJ2-3	TRBD2	TGTGCCAGCAGCCCGGGGACTAGCGGGGACACAGATACGCAGTATTTT	CASSPGTSGDTDTQYF
TRBV4-1	many	TRBJ1-1	NA	TGCGCCAGCAGCCAAATCGTACAGGGTGTACCTGAAGCTTTCTTT	CASSQIVQGVPEAFF
TRBV29-1	many	TRBJ1-2	NA	TGCAGCGCCAGACCCGGCCTATTGTTC	CSARPGLLF
TRBV20-1	NA	TRBJ1-2	TRBD1	TGCAGTGCTAGAGCGGGAGGGGGCGGCTACACCTTC	CSARAGGGGYTF
TRBV10-3	few	TRBJ1-6	NA	TGTGCCATCAGTCAACCAGACAGGAGCCCTGGGTCACCCCTCCACTTT	CAISQPDRSPGSPLHF
TRBV14	NA	TRBJ2-7	TRBD1	TGTGCCAGCAGCCAAGACCGCTCGGGACAGAGGTTCGAGCAGTACTTC	CASSQDRSGQRFEQYF
TRBV28	NA	TRBJ2-5	NA	TGTGCCAGCAGTGTCGACCGGACCCCCGGTGTGAAGACCCAGTACTTC	CASSVDRTPGVKTQYF
TRBV7-2	many	TRBJ2-2	NA	TGTGCCAGCAGCCACGGGAGTAAGACCGGGGAGCTGTTTTTT	CASSHGSKTGELFF
TRBV18	few	TRBJ2-3	TRBD1	TGTGCCAGCTCACCCGGACAGGGGGGATTCACAGATACGCAGTATTTT	CASSPGQGGFTDTQYF
TRBV6-2/TRBV6-3	many	TRBJ1-1	NA	TGTGCCAGCAGTTACGCGTATCTGGTCGAAGCTTTCTTT	CASSYAYLVEAFF
TRBV9	NA	TRBJ2-1	TRBD2	TGTGCCAGCAGCGTTACTAGCGGATCATACAATGAGCAGTTCTTC	CASSVTSGSYNEQFF
TRBV5-1	few	TRBJ2-1	NA	TGCGCCAGCAGCTTCATTGCGGGGAGCTTTAATGAGCAGTTCTTC	CASSFIAGSFNEQFF
TRBV12-3/TRBV12-4	NA	TRBJ2-4	NA	TGTGCCAGCCGGACAGCAGCCAAAAACATTCAGTACTTC	CASRTAAKNIQYF
TRBV7-2	NA	TRBJ1-5	NA	TGTGCCAGCAGCTTAGAGAGGGGATCCAATCAGCCCCAGCATTTT	CASSLERGSNQPQHF
TRBV5-5	NA	TRBJ2-7	TRBD1	TGTGCCAGCAGCCGTCGACAGGGACAGTCCTTCGAGCAGTACTTC	CASSRRQGQSFEQYF
TRBV7-6	NA	TRBJ2-5	NA	TGTGCCAGCAGCTCGTTAACCGTTCAAGGGTTGGCCCAGTACTTC	CASSSLTVQGLAQYF
TRBV2	many	TRBJ2-5	NA	TGTGCCAGCAGTGAAATCCCCGGGGGCGCAGGGGAGACCCAGTACTTC	CASSEIPGGAGETQYF
TRBV7-2	few	TRBJ1-2	NA	TGTGCCAGCAGCTTAGATCAGGGTGAACGTGGCTACACCTTC	CASSLDQGERGYTF
TRBV7-2	NA	TRBJ2-1	TRBD1	TGTGCCAGCAGCTTAGGACAGGGGGCGGGTGAGCAGTTCTTC	CASSLGQGAGEQFF
TRBV24-1	NA	TRBJ2-5	NA	TGTGCCACCAGTGACCAACACAGGGTTCAAGAGACCCAGTACTTC	CATSDQHRVQETQYF
TRBV11-3	few	TRBJ2-1	TRBD2	TGTGCCAGCAGCCCCCCCTCCGGGCTAGCGGGGGCCCGGGAGCAGTTCTTC	CASSPPSGLAGAREQFF
TRBV7-9	few	TRBJ1-2	TRBD1	TGTGCCAGCAGCCGACCGGGACAGGGGAACTATGGCTACACCTTC	CASSRPGQGNYGYTF
TRBV24-1	many	TRBJ2-3	NA	TGTGCCACCAGTCGGGGGGCCGCCGGAGGCACAGATACGCAGTATTTT	CATSRGAAGGTDTQYF
TRBV7-3	NA	TRBJ2-3	TRBD2	TGTGCCAGCAGCTTAACCGCCCCCCTAGCGGGGGCAGATACGCAGTATTTT	CASSLTAPLAGADTQYF
TRBV5-4	few	TRBJ1-1	NA	TGTGCCAGCAGCTTTCGCGAAACAGGTGAAGCTTTCTTT	CASSFRETGEAFF
TRBV19	many	TRBJ1-2	NA	TGTGCCAGTAACCCAGGTGAGAGGAACTATGGCTACACCTTC	CASNPGERNYGYTF
TRBV4-3	many	TRBJ1-1	NA	TGCGCCAGCAGCCGACCCGGGGCAGCCACTGAAGCTTTCTTT	CASSRPGAATEAFF
TRBV12-3/TRBV12-4	few	TRBJ1-1	NA	TGTGCCAGCAGTTGGGGAGCAGGGAACACTGAAGCTTTCTTT	CASSWGAGNTEAFF
TRBV2	many	TRBJ1-6	TRBD1	TGTGCCAGCAAAGGGACAGGAGGTTCACCCCTCCACTTT	CASKGTGGSPLHF
TRBV12-3/TRBV12-4	NA	TRBJ1-2	TRBD1	TGTGCCAGCACCAAGACAGGGGCCTATGGCTACACCTTC	CASTKTGAYGYTF
TRBV6-5	few	TRBJ2-7	NA	TGTGCCAGCAGTGCACAACCGGGCAGATCTCCTGGGCAGTACTTC	CASSAQPGRSPGQYF